This is a list of T cell receptor beta chains from one sample in a study of blood T cell repertoires in COVID-19. The protocol was immunoSEQ multiplex PCR, while the TCRdb copy is restricted to in-frame clones and leaves out a portion. This sample has approximately 230,000 clones, with 82% found just once. Material: PBMCs or T cells enriched from blood (not recorded which). Every receptor here comes from a man in his forties who had recovered from COVID-19. The CDR3 runs from the conserved cysteine through the conserved F or W. The D gene is left open where the match is weak. Clone sizes are given selectively: once, few, many, or a class where the clone is expanded.

-,TRBV29-1,-,TRBJ1-1,CSVDGGGNTEAFF,TGCAGCGTTGATGGGGGCGGGAACACTGAAGCTTTCTTT
-,TRBV3-1/TRBV3-2,-,TRBJ1-2,CASSQGVTSYGYTF,TGTGCCAGCAGCCAAGGGGTGACATCCTATGGCTACACCTTC
TRBD1,TRBV5-1,-,TRBJ1-1,CASYRGRTDTEAFF,TGCGCCAGTTACAGGGGGAGGACGGACACTGAAGCTTTCTTT
-,TRBV10-1,-,TRBJ2-4,CASSEGGNIQYF,TGCGCCAGCAGTGAGGGGGGGAACATTCAGTACTTC
-,TRBV3-1/TRBV3-2,few,TRBJ1-2,CASSYRLSSGYTF,TGTGCCAGCAGTTACAGGTTGTCGAGTGGCTACACCTTC
TRBD1,TRBV7-2,-,TRBJ1-1,CASSPRQGMGTEAFF,TGTGCCAGCAGCCCTCGACAGGGAATGGGGACTGAAGCTTTCTTT
-,TRBV5-1,-,TRBJ1-1,CASSLWGASTEAFF,TGCGCCAGCAGCTTGTGGGGCGCGAGCACTGAAGCTTTCTTT
-,TRBV5-1,few,TRBJ2-2,CASSLEGTGELFF,TGCGCCAGCAGCTTGGAGGGGACCGGGGAGCTGTTTTTT
-,TRBV3-1/TRBV3-2,-,TRBJ2-2,CASSQISGDTGELFF,TGTGCCAGCAGCCAAATCAGCGGCGACACCGGGGAGCTGTTTTTT
TRBD2,TRBV29-1,-,TRBJ2-7,CSVDTLAGGSSYEQYF,TGCAGCGTTGATACGCTAGCGGGAGGGAGCTCCTACGAGCAGTACTTC
-,TRBV18,few,TRBJ1-6,CASSPGGRNSPLHF,TGTGCCAGCTCACCCGGGGGGAGGAATTCACCCCTCCACTTT
TRBD1,TRBV7-8,-,TRBJ1-4,CASSLATGAPNEKLFF,TGTGCCAGCAGCTTAGCCACAGGGGCCCCTAATGAAAAACTGTTTTTT
TRBD1,TRBV30,-,TRBJ1-2,CAWSQGQGPFNYGYTF,TGTGCCTGGAGTCAGGGACAGGGGCCCTTTAACTATGGCTACACCTTC
TRBD1,TRBV6-2/TRBV6-3,-,TRBJ1-2,CASSYSAGGSDGYTF,TGTGCCAGCAGTTACTCGGCAGGGGGTAGCGATGGCTACACCTTC
-,TRBV4-2,-,TRBJ1-2,CASSDQSAIAYTF,TGTGCCAGCAGCGACCAGAGTGCTATAGCCTACACCTTC
TRBD2,TRBV7-8,-,TRBJ2-5,CASSSASGWRETQYF,TGTGCCAGCAGCTCTGCTAGCGGGTGGAGAGAGACCCAGTACTTC
-,TRBV27,-,TRBJ1-6,CASSTPGASPLHF,TGTGCCAGCAGTACTCCAGGGGCCTCACCCCTCCACTTT
TRBD1,TRBV6-6,-,TRBJ1-1,CASRTGTGGPEAFF,TGTGCCAGCAGAACCGGGACAGGTGGGCCTGAAGCTTTCTTT
-,TRBV19,-,TRBJ1-1,CASSPDSMNTEAFF,TGTGCCAGTAGTCCCGACAGTATGAACACTGAAGCTTTCTTT
-,TRBV3-1/TRBV3-2,-,TRBJ1-2,CASSQDRRGYTF,TGTGCCAGCAGCCAAGATCGAAGGGGTTACACCTTC
TRBD1,TRBV15,-,TRBJ1-2,CATSTRDRGYYGYTF,TGTGCCACCAGCACCCGGGACAGGGGTTACTATGGCTACACCTTC
-,TRBV7-3,-,TRBJ2-1,CASSLLAGRQFF,TGTGCCAGCAGCTTGCTGGCGGGTCGGCAGTTCTTC
-,TRBV7-9,-,TRBJ1-2,CASSLSGADGYTF,TGTGCCAGCAGCTTATCAGGGGCGGATGGCTACACCTTC
TRBD1,TRBV3-1/TRBV3-2,-,TRBJ2-7,CASISRDRGSYEQYF,TGTGCCAGCATCAGCCGGGACAGGGGTTCCTACGAGCAGTACTTC
TRBD1,TRBV16,few,TRBJ1-3,CASSQRRGPGNTIYF,TGTGCCAGCAGCCAACGGAGGGGGCCTGGAAACACCATATATTTT
TRBD1,TRBV28,-,TRBJ1-2,CASSPEPDRDYGYTF,TGTGCCAGCAGTCCGGAGCCCGACAGGGACTATGGCTACACCTTC
-,TRBV2,-,TRBJ1-5,CASKAGPNQPQHF,TGTGCCAGCAAGGCAGGGCCCAATCAGCCCCAGCATTTT
TRBD1,TRBV24-1,-,TRBJ2-5,CATSDAGQEIQETQYF,TGTGCCACCAGTGATGCGGGACAGGAGATTCAAGAGACCCAGTACTTC
-,TRBV6-5,-,TRBJ1-5,CASNPSGGNQPQHF,TGTGCCAGCAACCCATCTGGGGGGAATCAGCCCCAGCATTTT
-,TRBV7-3,-,TRBJ2-6,CASSPTPRAGANVLTF,TGTGCCAGCAGCCCGACCCCCAGGGCTGGGGCCAACGTCCTGACTTTC
-,TRBV30,-,TRBJ1-4,CAWNQGGEKLFF,TGTGCCTGGAATCAGGGAGGTGAAAAACTGTTTTTT
TRBD2,TRBV7-3,-,TRBJ2-1,CASSSEGRGSYNEQFF,TGTGCCAGCAGCTCGGAGGGGCGGGGGTCCTACAATGAGCAGTTCTTC
TRBD1,TRBV9,-,TRBJ1-5,CASSAGAETGGNQPQHF,TGTGCCAGCAGCGCTGGGGCGGAGACAGGGGGGAATCAGCCCCAGCATTTT
-,TRBV20-1,-,TRBJ2-2,CSARVRLELFF,TGCAGTGCTAGAGTGCGGTTGGAGCTGTTTTTT
TRBD1,TRBV6-4,-,TRBJ2-1,CASRTEQGAGEQFF,TGTGCCAGCAGGACCGAACAGGGGGCTGGTGAGCAGTTCTTC
-,TRBV5-4,-,TRBJ1-2,CASSYGQARRGYTF,TGTGCCAGCAGCTATGGGCAGGCCCGACGAGGCTACACCTTC
-,TRBV5-1,-,TRBJ2-7,CASSPGPGSYEQYF,TGCGCCAGCAGCCCAGGGCCCGGCTCCTACGAGCAGTACTTC
TRBD1,TRBV6-5,few,TRBJ1-2,CATLKQGINYGYTF,TGTGCCACCCTTAAACAGGGGATTAACTATGGCTACACCTTC
-,TRBV2,-,TRBJ1-2,CASSDTLSGGVNYGYTF,TGTGCCAGCAGTGATACTTTATCAGGAGGGGTTAACTATGGCTACACCTTC
TRBD1,TRBV27,-,TRBJ2-1,CASSPGQGAWNEQFF,TGTGCCAGCAGTCCCGGACAGGGGGCATGGAATGAGCAGTTCTTC
TRBD2,TRBV7-2,-,TRBJ2-7,CASSFASGGAGEQYF,TGTGCCAGCAGCTTCGCTAGCGGGGGGGCTGGGGAGCAGTACTTC
TRBD2,TRBV5-1,-,TRBJ2-2,CASSFSGSYTGELFF,TGCGCCAGCAGCTTTAGCGGGAGCTACACCGGGGAGCTGTTTTTT
-,TRBV19,-,TRBJ1-5,CASKKGQGNQPQHF,TGTGCCAGTAAAAAGGGGCAGGGCAATCAGCCCCAGCATTTT
TRBD1,TRBV11-2,-,TRBJ2-3,CASSPKQGARSDTQYF,TGTGCCAGCAGCCCTAAACAGGGGGCGCGTTCAGATACGCAGTATTTT
TRBD1,TRBV5-8,-,TRBJ1-6,CASSLVEGAGLPRPLHF,TGTGCCAGCAGCTTGGTGGAGGGGGCTGGACTCCCCCGACCCCTCCACTTT
-,TRBV5-6,few,TRBJ1-1,CASSLRGNTEAFF,TGTGCCAGCAGCTTACGGGGAAACACTGAAGCTTTCTTT
TRBD2,TRBV7-7,-,TRBJ2-1,CASSAGLAAYNEQFF,TGTGCCAGCAGCGCGGGACTAGCGGCCTACAATGAGCAGTTCTTC
-,TRBV28,few,TRBJ2-5,CASSKSIGLGSGQETQYF,TGTGCCAGCAGCAAATCCATCGGGCTTGGGAGTGGGCAAGAGACCCAGTACTTC
-,TRBV4-3,once,TRBJ2-1,CASSQDAGVYNEQFF,TGCGCCAGCAGCCAAGATGCCGGGGTATACAATGAGCAGTTCTTC
TRBD2,TRBV9,-,TRBJ2-1,CASSGSGTNNEQFF,TGTGCCAGCAGCGGTAGCGGGACCAACAATGAGCAGTTCTTC
-,TRBV6-5,-,TRBJ2-6,CASTQGDSGANVLTF,TGTGCCAGCACCCAAGGGGATTCTGGGGCCAACGTCCTGACTTTC
TRBD1,TRBV18,-,TRBJ1-5,CASSPPGQGGQPQHF,TGTGCCAGCTCACCACCTGGACAGGGCGGACAGCCCCAGCATTTT